This TCR beta chain is drawn from a study of CD8+CD57+ T cells in acquired aplastic anemia. Study information: The average for DNA from sorted CD4+ and CD8+ cells was roughly 3 ug. Findings and caveats of the study: Almost 30 shared CD8+ CDR3s appeared highly expressed within patients' immunodominant clones.

On this clonotype itself: Its specificity is unknown.

The template for TCR beta VDJ and CDR3 sequence profiling was genomic DNA. A single record per CDR3 protein comes from TCRdb applying MiXCR to the reads. Of approximately 380,000 distinct CDR3 sequences in the sample, approximately 70% were seen once. Germline CDR1 and CDR2: DFQATT and SNEGSKA (reference sequence). Trimming took 3 bases from V and 5 from J, leaving 13 bases between them. CDR3 length: 13 amino acids. V usage is TRBV20-1 and J usage is TRBJ2-5; D remains unclear. The receptor was isolated from a human donor in good health, serving as a control. The source material was sorted CD4+, CD8+, or CD8+CD57+ T cells (not recorded which) from PBMCs. The DNA of the CDR3 is TGCAGTGCTAGCCCCTCCCCACCGGAGACCCAGTACTTC. Translation: CSASPSPPETQYF.